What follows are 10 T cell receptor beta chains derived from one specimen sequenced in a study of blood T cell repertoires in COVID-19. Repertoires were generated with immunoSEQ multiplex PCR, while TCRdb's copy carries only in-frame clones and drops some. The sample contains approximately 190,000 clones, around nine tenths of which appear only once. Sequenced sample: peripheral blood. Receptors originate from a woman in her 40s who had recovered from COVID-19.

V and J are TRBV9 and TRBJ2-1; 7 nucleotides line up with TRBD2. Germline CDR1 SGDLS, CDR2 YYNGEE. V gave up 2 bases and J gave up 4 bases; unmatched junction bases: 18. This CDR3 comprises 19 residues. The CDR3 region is CASSVAGLADLSYYNEQFF. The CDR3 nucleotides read TGTGCCAGCAGCGTCGCGGGGCTAGCGGACCTGTCCTATTACAATGAGCAGTTCTTC. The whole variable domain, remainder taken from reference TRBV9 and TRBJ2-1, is DSGVTQTPKHLITATGQRVTLRCSPRSGDLSVYWYQQSLDQGLQFLIQYYNGEERAKGNILERFSAQQFPDLHSELNLSSLELGDSALYFCASSVAGLADLSYYNEQFFGPGTRLTVL.

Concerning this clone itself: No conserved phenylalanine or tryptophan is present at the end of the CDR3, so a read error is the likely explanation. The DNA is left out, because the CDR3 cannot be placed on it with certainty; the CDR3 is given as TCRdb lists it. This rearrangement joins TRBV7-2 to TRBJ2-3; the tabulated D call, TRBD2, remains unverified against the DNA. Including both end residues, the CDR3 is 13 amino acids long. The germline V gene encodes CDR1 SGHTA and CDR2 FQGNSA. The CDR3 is CASSSRAGVGLAL.

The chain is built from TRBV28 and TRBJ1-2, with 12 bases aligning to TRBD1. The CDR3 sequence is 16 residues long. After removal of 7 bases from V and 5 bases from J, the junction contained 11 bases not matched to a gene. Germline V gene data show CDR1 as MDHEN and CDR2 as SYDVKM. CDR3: CASTLSRGQGAYGYTF. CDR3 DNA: TGTGCCAGCACCCTATCCCGGGGACAGGGGGCATATGGCTACACCTTC.

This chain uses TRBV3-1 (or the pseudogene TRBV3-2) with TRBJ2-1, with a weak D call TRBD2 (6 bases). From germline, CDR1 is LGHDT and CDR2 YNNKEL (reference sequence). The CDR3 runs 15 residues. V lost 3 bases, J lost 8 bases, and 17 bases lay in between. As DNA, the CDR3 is TGTGCCAGCAGCCATCTAATTAGCGGTGGAGATGAGCAGTTCTTC. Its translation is CASSHLISGGDEQFF.

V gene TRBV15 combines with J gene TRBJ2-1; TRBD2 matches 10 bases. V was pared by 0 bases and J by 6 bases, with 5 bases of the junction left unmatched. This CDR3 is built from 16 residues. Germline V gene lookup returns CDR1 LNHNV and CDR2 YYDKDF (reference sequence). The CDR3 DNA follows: TGTGCCACCAGCAGAGATCTCGGGACTAGCGTCAATGAGCAGTTCTTC. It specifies CATSRDLGTSVNEQFF.

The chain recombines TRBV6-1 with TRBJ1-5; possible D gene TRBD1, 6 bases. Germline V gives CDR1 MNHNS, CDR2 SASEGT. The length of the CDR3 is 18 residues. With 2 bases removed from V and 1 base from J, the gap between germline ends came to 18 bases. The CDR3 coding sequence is TGTGCCAGCAGTGAACTTGTCGGGGGGGCGGGGAGCAATCAGCCCCAGCATTTT. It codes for CASSELVGGAGSNQPQHF.

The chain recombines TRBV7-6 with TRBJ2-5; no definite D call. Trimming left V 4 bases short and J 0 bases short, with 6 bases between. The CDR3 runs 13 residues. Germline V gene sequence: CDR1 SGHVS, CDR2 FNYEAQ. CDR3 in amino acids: CASSSSYQETQYF. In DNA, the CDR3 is TGTGCCAGCAGCTCGAGTTACCAAGAGACCCAGTACTTC.

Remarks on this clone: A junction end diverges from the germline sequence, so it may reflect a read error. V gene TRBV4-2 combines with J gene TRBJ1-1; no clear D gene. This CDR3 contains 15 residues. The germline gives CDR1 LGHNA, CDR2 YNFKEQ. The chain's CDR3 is CTSSQELSSVTEAFF. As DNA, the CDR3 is TGTACCAGCAGCCAAGAACTATCTTCGGTCACTGAAGCTTTCTTT.

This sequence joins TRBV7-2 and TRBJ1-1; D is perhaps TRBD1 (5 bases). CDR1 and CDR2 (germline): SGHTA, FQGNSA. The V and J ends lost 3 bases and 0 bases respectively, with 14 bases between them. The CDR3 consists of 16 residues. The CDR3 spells CASSLADSAMNTEAFF. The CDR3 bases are TGTGCCAGCAGCTTGGCTGACAGCGCTATGAACACTGAAGCTTTCTTT.

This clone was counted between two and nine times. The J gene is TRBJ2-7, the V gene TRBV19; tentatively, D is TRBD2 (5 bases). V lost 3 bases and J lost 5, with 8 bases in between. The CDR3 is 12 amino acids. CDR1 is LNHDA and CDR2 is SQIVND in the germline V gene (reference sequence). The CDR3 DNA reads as TGTGCCAGTAGTATTGGGGAGAACGAGCAGTACTTC. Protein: CASSIGENEQYF.